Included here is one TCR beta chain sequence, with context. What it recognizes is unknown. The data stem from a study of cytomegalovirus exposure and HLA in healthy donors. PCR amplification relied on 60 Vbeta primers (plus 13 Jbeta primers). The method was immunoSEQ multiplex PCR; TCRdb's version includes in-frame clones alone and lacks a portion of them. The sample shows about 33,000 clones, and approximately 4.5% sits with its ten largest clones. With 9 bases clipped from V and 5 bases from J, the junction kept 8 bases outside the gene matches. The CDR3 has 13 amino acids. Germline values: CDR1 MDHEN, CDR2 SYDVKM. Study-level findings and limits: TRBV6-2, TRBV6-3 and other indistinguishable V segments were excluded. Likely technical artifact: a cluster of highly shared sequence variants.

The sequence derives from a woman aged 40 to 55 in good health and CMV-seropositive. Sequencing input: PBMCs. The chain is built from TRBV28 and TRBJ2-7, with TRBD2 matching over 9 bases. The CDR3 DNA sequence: TGTGCCAGTATGCTAGCGGGACGGAACGAGCAGTACTTC. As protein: CASMLAGRNEQYF. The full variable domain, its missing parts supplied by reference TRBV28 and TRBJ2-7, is DVKVTQSSRYLVKRTGEKVFLECVQDMDHENMFWYRQDPGLGLRLIYFSYDVKMKEKGDIPEGYSVSREKKERFSLILESASTNQTSMYLCASMLAGRNEQYFGPGTRLTVT.